The T cell receptor (beta chain) described here comes from a study of long-term antiretroviral therapy in people with HIV. General study results and limits: Clones that had undergone expansion before ART dominated the repertoire at all time points.

V lost 7 bases, J lost 4 bases, and 6 bases stayed unmatched. CDR1 is SQVTM and CDR2 is ANQGSEA in the germline V gene. The CDR3 sequence is 12 residues long. There are a few counts of this clone. Antigen unknown. Cryopreserved PBMC, at about 0.95-10 million per sample, were present before DNA extraction. Sequencing relied on immunoSEQ assay v3.0, run at survey level. TCRdb keeps only in-frame clones here, not all; method: immunoSEQ multiplex PCR. Of more than 25,000 clones in the sample, roughly 80% were seen once. V is TRBV29-1 and J is TRBJ1-2; TRBD1 matches 7 bases. Material: unsorted PBMCs, obtained 3 years after starting antiretroviral therapy. This sequence was found in a man between 35 and 55 years old with HIV. The DNA of the CDR3 is TGCAGCGCCAAGACAGGGAGCTATGGCTACACCTTC. It yields the protein CSAKTGSYGYTF.